One sample yielded the 29 T cell receptor beta chains listed below, sequenced in a study of blood T cell repertoires in COVID-19. The protocol was immunoSEQ multiplex PCR, while the TCRdb copy is restricted to in-frame clones and leaves out a portion. The data contain some 240,000 clones, about 83% of them singletons. Specimen: peripheral blood. These TCRs come from a woman aged 40 to 50 who had recovered from COVID-19.

V gene TRBV24-1 combines with J gene TRBJ2-1, with 8 bases identical to TRBD2. CDR1 and CDR2 from the germline V gene are KGHDR and SFDVKD. This CDR3 is 18 amino acids long. J was trimmed by 7 bases and V by 3 bases; bases with no gene match: 16. The CDR3 nucleotides are TGTGCCACCAGTGATCAGGCTCCTGGGACTAGGAGGATAAATGAGCAGTTCTTC. It is translated as CATSDQAPGTRRINEQFF.

This sequence joins TRBV5-6 and TRBJ2-2; D unclear. Germline V gene lookup returns CDR1 SGHDT and CDR2 YYEEEE. The CDR3 contains 11 residues. V lost 5 bases and J lost 6, with 5 bases in between. Here the CDR3 DNA reads TGTGCCAGCAGTCAATCCGGGGAGCTGTTTTTT. It specifies CASSQSGELFF.

This clone was seen once. The V gene is TRBV5-5, the J gene TRBJ1-2; maybe TRBD1 (5 bases). The CDR3 totals 17 residues. Per germline, CDR1 SGHKS and CDR2 YYEKEE (reference sequence). Trimming took 4 bases from V and 2 from J, leaving 21 bases between them. The CDR3: CASSPLPGADVNYGYTF. CDR3 nucleotides: TGTGCCAGCAGCCCACTCCCTGGGGCCGATGTAAACTATGGCTACACCTTC.

This chain uses TRBV7-2 with TRBJ1-2; TRBD1 agrees at 7 bases. Trimming cost V 7 bases and J 5 bases; bases outside gene matches: 10. This CDR3 region has 14 residues. Germline-derived CDR1 and CDR2 are SGHTA and FQGNSA. The CDR3 region has the DNA TGTGCCAGCACCCCGGGACAGTCTTTGTATGGCTACACCTTC. Encoded protein: CASTPGQSLYGYTF.

This sequence joins TRBV6-1 and TRBJ1-2; tentatively, D is TRBD1 (5 bases). This CDR3 comprises 15 residues. CDR1 and CDR2 from the germline V gene are MNHNS and SASEGT. The V gene lost 2 bases and the J gene lost 2 bases, with 12 bases spanning the gap. The CDR3 coding sequence is TGTGCCAGCAGTGAACCCTCCAGGGTCAACTATGGCTACACCTTC. Amino acids: CASSEPSRVNYGYTF.

This clone came up a few times. The gene calls are TRBV6-2 or TRBV6-3 and TRBJ1-5, with TRBD1 matching over 8 bases. The CDR3 loop spans 14 amino acids. Per germline, CDR1 MNHEY and CDR2 SVGEGT. The V gene end was trimmed by 4 bases and the J gene end by 7 bases; junction bases not matched to a gene: 6. CDR3 region: CASSWTGKNQPQHF. For the CDR3, the DNA is TGTGCCAGCAGTTGGACAGGGAAGAACCAGCCCCAGCATTTT.

V is TRBV28 and J is TRBJ2-7, with D possibly being TRBD1 (6 bases). Germline lookup yields CDR1 MDHEN and CDR2 SYDVKM. This CDR3 region has 14 residues. V was cut by 8 bases and J by 1 base, with 15 bases left in between. The CDR3 reads CASGRAGASYEQYF. CDR3 nucleotide sequence: TGTGCCAGCGGTAGGGCAGGGGCATCCTACGAGCAGTACTTC.

The chain links TRBV29-1 to TRBJ2-2; 7 nucleotides match TRBD1. The CDR3 sequence is 12 residues long. Per germline, CDR1 SQVTM and CDR2 ANQGSEA. Trimming cost V 6 bases and J 7 bases; bases outside gene matches: 5. The CDR3: CSVETGIGELFF. Written as DNA, the CDR3 is TGCAGCGTCGAGACAGGGATCGGGGAGCTGTTTTTT.

This clone was detected only once. The V and J genes are TRBV18 and TRBJ2-7, with 9 bases that match TRBD1. Germline V gene data show CDR1 as KGHSH and CDR2 as LQKENI. The CDR3 has 15 amino acids. V shed 3 bases, J shed 5 bases, and the junction held 8 bases outside the gene matches. The CDR3 nucleotides are TGTGCCAGCTCACCCGGGACAGGGAGGCTTAACGAGCAGTACTTC. The encoded protein is CASSPGTGRLNEQYF.

The CDR3 loop is CASSQRQDSNQPQHF. The CDR3 nucleotides read TGTGCCAGTAGTCAGCGACAGGATAGCAATCAGCCCCAGCATTTT. The chain recombines TRBV19 with TRBJ1-5; tentative D call: TRBD1 (6 bases). Germline V gene sequence: CDR1 LNHDA, CDR2 SQIVND (reference sequence). The CDR3 consists of 15 residues. Trimming removed 5 bases from V and 0 bases from J, with 11 bases in between.

The chain has TRBV5-1 and TRBJ1-2; perhaps TRBD1 as D (5 bases). There are 14 residues in the CDR3. V lost 1 base and J lost 4, with 11 bases in between. Germline loops: CDR1 SGHRS, CDR2 YFSETQ. The CDR3 DNA reads as TGCGCCAGCAGCTTGTCGACAGCACTCTATGGCTACACCTTC. It is translated as CASSLSTALYGYTF. Together with reference TRBV5-1 and TRBJ1-2, the CDR3 gives the full variable domain: KAGVTQTPRYLIKTRGQQVTLSCSPISGHRSVSWYQQTPGQGLQFLFEYFSETQRNKGNFPGRFSGRQFSNSRSEMNVSTLELGDSALYLCASSLSTALYGYTFGSGTRLTVV.

The genes are TRBV2 and TRBJ1-6; D gene ambiguous. The V gene lost 3 bases and the J gene lost 7 bases, with 10 bases spanning the gap. The CDR3 is made up of 14 amino acids. CDR1 is SNHLY and CDR2 is FYNNEI in the germline V gene. Here the CDR3 reads CASSELPRNSPLHF. The CDR3 region has the DNA TGTGCCAGCAGTGAGTTGCCTCGGAATTCACCCCTCCACTTT.

The genes are TRBV28 and TRBJ2-1, with 12 bases lining up with TRBD2. CDR3 length: 14 amino acids. J lost 5 bases, V lost 5 bases, and 1 base had no gene match. Germline V gene data show CDR1 as MDHEN and CDR2 as SYDVKM. The CDR3: CASSRLAGDNEQFF. CDR3 nucleotide sequence: TGTGCCAGCAGTAGACTAGCGGGGGACAATGAGCAGTTCTTC.

As concerns this clone: Other DNA sequences within the sample encode an identical CDR3. The chain combines TRBV30 with TRBJ1-5; no clear D. Trimming left V 2 bases short and J 5 bases short, with 10 bases between. The V gene's germline CDR1 is GTSNPN and CDR2 SVGIG (reference sequence). CDR3 size: 13 residues. CDR3: CAWSLTGDQPQHF. The CDR3 region has the DNA TGTGCCTGGAGTCTCACCGGGGATCAGCCCCAGCATTTT.

As to this clone: Other DNA sequences in the sample encode the same CDR3. CDR3 amino acids: CASSDSGGETQYF. DNA of the CDR3: TGTGCCAGCAGTGATTCGGGGGGGGAGACCCAGTACTTC. The V and J genes are TRBV2 and TRBJ2-5, with 8 bases matching TRBD2. The junction had 2 bases not matched to a gene; V was cut back by 3 bases and J by 5 bases. The germline gives CDR1 SNHLY, CDR2 FYNNEI. The CDR3 extends over 13 amino acids.

The chain employs TRBV4-1 and TRBJ1-2; TRBD1 agrees at 7 bases. V gave up 4 bases and J gave up 4 bases; unmatched junction bases: 9. The CDR3 covers 15 residues. Per the germline V gene, CDR1 is MGHRA and CDR2 is YSYEKL. The CDR3: CASSPGTARTYGYTF. The CDR3 DNA follows: TGCGCCAGCAGCCCGGGGACAGCCAGGACCTATGGCTACACCTTC.

V usage is TRBV7-2 and J usage is TRBJ1-2; D is perhaps TRBD1 (6 bases). The CDR3 spans 15 residues. Germline V gene sequence: CDR1 SGHTA, CDR2 FQGNSA. Trimming took 1 base from V and 6 from J, leaving 15 bases between them. CDR3: CASSLVPEYRDGYTF. As DNA, the CDR3 is TGTGCCAGCAGCTTAGTCCCCGAATACAGGGATGGCTACACCTTC.

The CDR3 nucleotides read TGTGCCAGCAGCAACCGGGGGGGTGGCTACACCTTC. It specifies CASSNRGGGYTF. This chain uses TRBV21-1 with TRBJ1-2. TRBV21-1 is noted as a pseudogene. The CDR3 has 12 residues.

This chain connects TRBV12-3 or TRBV12-4 to TRBJ2-3, with TRBD2 matching 8 bases. This CDR3 is built from 12 residues. The V and J ends lost 8 bases and 6 bases, in that order; junction bases with no gene match: 4. The CDR3 nucleotides read TGTGCCAGCCTCGGGGGGGCGGATACGCAGTATTTT. Protein product: CASLGGADTQYF.

This clone has a handful of counts. Other DNA sequences from this sample encode an identical CDR3 as well. The chain is built from TRBV27 and TRBJ1-1, with D unresolved. With 0 bases removed from V and 1 base from J, the gap between germline ends came to 3 bases. The CDR3 runs 13 residues. CDR1 and CDR2 (germline): MNHEY, SMNVEV (reference sequence). The CDR3 nucleotides read TGTGCCAGCAGTTTATCTAGGAACACTGAAGCTTTCTTT. It is translated as CASSLSRNTEAFF.

The rearrangement uses TRBV19 and TRBJ2-1; 9 bases map to TRBD2. Germline V gives CDR1 LNHDA, CDR2 SQIVND (reference sequence). This CDR3 spans 18 amino acids. The junction had 15 bases not matched to a gene; V was cut back by 1 base and J by 8 bases. The CDR3 DNA reads TGTGCCAGTAGTATAGTGAGGGGTCGGAGCGGGGGGCGTTATGAGCAGTTCTTC. It yields the protein CASSIVRGRSGGRYEQFF.

V and J are TRBV4-1 and TRBJ1-6, with D tentatively TRBD1 (5 bases). This CDR3 has 18 amino acids. Looked up from germline, CDR1 is MGHRA and CDR2 is YSYEKL. With 2 bases removed from V and 0 bases from J, the gap between germline ends came to 14 bases. The CDR3 here is CASSQKIGASSYNSPLHF. The CDR3 DNA reads as TGCGCCAGCAGCCAAAAGATAGGGGCGAGCTCCTATAATTCACCCCTCCACTTT.

This chain links TRBV28 with TRBJ1-1; TRBD1 matches at 8 bases. The CDR3 is 15 residues long. Losses at the gene ends were 6 bases for V and 10 bases for J; bases not matched to a gene: 16. The germline V gene has CDR1 MDHEN and CDR2 SYDVKM. CDR3 protein: CASSPLVPGGVLAFF. Written as DNA, the CDR3 is TGTGCCAGCAGCCCCCTCGTCCCAGGGGGCGTCCTAGCTTTCTTT.

The chain recombines TRBV7-9 with TRBJ2-5; no clear D. The CDR3 is made up of 12 amino acids. CDR1 is SEHNR and CDR2 is FQNEAQ in the germline V gene (reference sequence). V lost 5 bases and J lost 5, with 9 bases in between. The CDR3 nucleotides are TGTGCCAGCAGCCCTGCCCGGGAGACCCAGTACTTC. This codes for CASSPARETQYF.

This chain connects TRBV5-1 to TRBJ2-1; 12 bases agree with TRBD2. The CDR3 sequence is 16 residues long. Per germline, CDR1 SGHRS and CDR2 YFSETQ. V lost 4 bases, J lost 4 bases, and 6 bases stayed unmatched. CDR3 sequence reads: CASSSGTSGLYNEQFF. CDR3 in DNA: TGCGCCAGCAGCAGCGGGACTAGCGGGCTTTACAATGAGCAGTTCTTC.

The chain carries TRBV30 and TRBJ1-5; TRBD1 is a possible D gene (5 bases). Trimming pared 3 bases from V and 0 bases from J, leaving 21 bases between. This CDR3 spans 18 amino acids. Germline V lookup: CDR1 GTSNPN, CDR2 SVGIG (reference sequence). In DNA form, the CDR3 reads TGTGCCTGGAGCTCCGATGTCCAGACAGCGAATAGCAATCAGCCCCAGCATTTT. Translation gives CAWSSDVQTANSNQPQHF.

The chain combines TRBV5-5 with TRBJ2-3, with D possibly matching TRBD1 (6 bases). The CDR3 is made up of 15 amino acids. Germline CDR1 SGHKS, CDR2 YYEKEE (reference sequence). Trimming left V 1 base short and J 3 bases short, with 12 bases between. The CDR3 DNA follows: TGTGCCAGCAGCTTGCAGCTTAGGGGGACAGATACGCAGTATTTT. Its translation: CASSLQLRGTDTQYF.

The chain joins TRBV5-1 to TRBJ2-3; the match to TRBD2 covers 11 bases. Germline assignment: CDR1 SGHRS and CDR2 YFSETQ. J lost 4 bases, V lost 3 bases, and 16 bases had no gene match. The CDR3 runs 19 residues. Here the CDR3 reads CASSSLTSRLAGFADTQYF. CDR3 sequence (DNA): TGCGCCAGCAGCTCCCTAACTTCAAGACTAGCGGGGTTTGCAGATACGCAGTATTTT.

The rearrangement joins TRBV2 to TRBJ2-7; TRBD1 agrees at 9 bases. The CDR3 contains 14 residues. J was trimmed by 2 bases and V by 7 bases; bases with no gene match: 6. From germline, CDR1 is SNHLY and CDR2 FYNNEI. In nucleotides, the CDR3 is TGTGCCAGCAAAGCACAGGGGGCGGCCTACGAGCAGTACTTC. Encoded protein: CASKAQGAAYEQYF.